These 21 T cell receptor beta chains were all obtained from the same sample, sequenced in a study of blood T cell repertoires in COVID-19. Some clones are missing from TCRdb's copy, which holds only in-frame ones; the method was immunoSEQ multiplex PCR. The sample holds 150,000 to 200,000 clones; approximately 88% are singletons and the top ten take roughly a tenth. Sequenced input: peripheral blood. Receptors originate from a woman of 80 years or more with active or convalescent COVID-19.

This clone was seen a few times. The genes are TRBV5-1 and TRBJ1-6; 10 nucleotides align to TRBD1. Germline CDR1 SGHRS, CDR2 YFSETQ. The CDR3 contains 15 residues. The junction had 3 bases not matched to a gene; V was cut back by 0 bases and J by 9 bases. CDR3 DNA sequence: TGCGCCAGCAGCTTGGCCGGGACAGGGGCTTCACCCCTCCACTTT. Translating it yields CASSLAGTGASPLHF.

V gene TRBV5-6 combines with J gene TRBJ2-2; D not resolved. Germline V CDR1 and CDR2: SGHDT, YYEEEE. Trimming left V 4 bases short and J 2 bases short, with 3 bases between. The CDR3 has 12 amino acids. The CDR3 DNA follows: TGTGCCAGCAGCCTCAACACCGGGGAGCTGTTTTTT. This translates into CASSLNTGELFF. Filled out from reference TRBV5-6 and TRBJ2-2, the complete variable domain reads DAGVTQSPTHLIKTRGQQVTLRCSPKSGHDTVSWYQQALGQGPQFIFQYYEEEERQRGNFPDRFSGHQFPNYSSELNVNALLLGDSALYLCASSLNTGELFFGEGSRLTVL.

The chain has TRBV25-1 and TRBJ2-1; 11 nucleotides align to TRBD1. In germline, CDR1 is MGHDK, CDR2 SYGVNS. Trimming took 6 bases from V and 12 from J; bases not matched to a gene: 16. The CDR3 extends over 16 amino acids. The CDR3 DNA reads as TGTGCCAGCAGGCCAGACTCGGGACAGGGGGTAGAGGGGCAGTTCTTC. Encoded protein: CASRPDSGQGVEGQFF.

In its sample, this clone was seen a few times. This sequence joins TRBV5-6 and TRBJ2-3; D remains ambiguous. Between the trimmed V and J ends, which lost 5 bases and 0 bases, there was a span of 13 bases. The CDR3 spans 15 residues. Germline CDR1 SGHDT, CDR2 YYEEEE. The CDR3 DNA reads as TGTGCCAGCAGTCCGGTTCTTTCTAGCACAGATACGCAGTATTTT. Protein product: CASSPVLSSTDTQYF.

The chain has TRBV6-5 and TRBJ1-1, with no clear D. Germline V gene sequence: CDR1 MNHEY, CDR2 SVGAGI. This CDR3 region has 13 residues. V lost 6 bases and J lost 1, with 9 bases in between. The CDR3 sequence: CASRRVKNTEAFF. Written as DNA, the CDR3 is TGTGCCAGCAGGAGGGTAAAGAACACTGAAGCTTTCTTT.

The chain employs TRBV25-1 and TRBJ1-2, with D maybe TRBD1 (6 bases). The germline CDR1 and CDR2 sequences are MGHDK and SYGVNS. The CDR3 covers 15 residues. Trimming took off 2 bases at V and 8 bases at J, with 18 bases between the two ends. Here the CDR3 reads CASSEVGAGTSGYTF. CDR3 nucleotides: TGTGCCAGCAGTGAAGTGGGGGCAGGGACCTCCGGCTACACCTTC.

The chain employs TRBV10-2 and TRBJ2-1; maybe TRBD1 (6 bases). V lost 7 bases and J 0 bases, leaving 13 bases between the germline ends. This CDR3 contains 15 residues. Germline assignment: CDR1 WSHSY and CDR2 SAAADI. The CDR3 bases are TGCGCCAGCACTCAGGGGTCGAGCTCCTACAATGAGCAGTTCTTC. This encodes CASTQGSSSYNEQFF.

This clone was counted only a few times. The V and J genes are TRBV6-5 and TRBJ1-1, with 10 positions matching TRBD1. The CDR3 spans 14 residues. Germline V gene sequence: CDR1 MNHEY, CDR2 SVGAGI. V trimming: 9 bases; J trimming: 6 bases; junction bases outside the gene matches: 10. The DNA of the CDR3 is TGTGCCAGTCGCCGGGGACAGGGGTTCCCTGAAGCTTTCTTT. It is translated as CASRRGQGFPEAFF.

This clone was seen a few times. This sequence joins TRBV5-1 and TRBJ1-6, with a tentative D call TRBD1 (5 bases). Trimming left V 4 bases short and J 6 bases short, with 17 bases between. The germline V gene has CDR1 SGHRS and CDR2 YFSETQ. CDR3 length: 16 residues. CDR3 nucleotides: TGCGCCAGCAGCCAGACACAGGTCTCGGGTAATTCACCCCTCCACTTT. Translating gives CASSQTQVSGNSPLHF. Looking up the rest from reference TRBV5-1 and TRBJ1-6 gives the full variable domain: KAGVTQTPRYLIKTRGQQVTLSCSPISGHRSVSWYQQTPGQGLQFLFEYFSETQRNKGNFPGRFSGRQFSNSRSEMNVSTLELGDSALYLCASSQTQVSGNSPLHFGNGTRLTVT.

This chain joins TRBV7-2 and TRBJ2-3; possible D gene TRBD1, 6 bases. V shed 4 bases and J shed 0 bases, with 11 bases lying between them. Germline CDR1 is SGHTA and CDR2 is FQGNSA. The length of the CDR3 is 15 residues. The CDR3 loop reads CASSSTGQSTDTQYF. The DNA for the CDR3 is TGTGCCAGCAGCTCAACCGGACAGAGCACAGATACGCAGTATTTT.

This clone occurred a few times. DNA of the CDR3: TGTGCCAGTAGGCCTTTGGCAGGGGATACCAACTATGGCTACACCTTC. Residues: CASRPLAGDTNYGYTF. The chain employs TRBV19 and TRBJ1-2, with D possibly being TRBD1 (6 bases). Trimming cost V 6 bases and J 2 bases, with 19 bases left between them. The CDR3 has 16 residues. Germline CDR1 reads LNHDA; CDR2 reads SQIVND (reference sequence).

This chain joins TRBV4-2 and TRBJ1-4; weak D call: TRBD1 (6 bases). V lost 3 bases, J lost 8 bases, and 25 bases lay in between. The CDR3 sequence is 18 residues long. CDR1 and CDR2 (germline): LGHNA, YNFKEQ. The CDR3 DNA reads as TGTGCCAGCAGCCAGGACCACGGGGTGCAGGGGCTCGGGGAAAAACTGTTTTTT. This sequence encodes CASSQDHGVQGLGEKLFF.

This clone appeared a single time. The chain carries TRBV5-6 and TRBJ2-3, with TRBD2 matching over 9 bases. The J segment lost 4 bases and the V segment lost 0 bases, leaving 3 bases of the junction unmatched. Germline V gives CDR1 SGHDT, CDR2 YYEEEE. The length of the CDR3 is 15 residues. The DNA of the CDR3 is TGTGCCAGCAGCTTGGGACTAGCGGTGCCAGATACGCAGTATTTT. The encoded protein is CASSLGLAVPDTQYF.

This clone has a handful of counts. The rearrangement uses TRBV5-1 and TRBJ1-6; TRBD1 might be the D (6 bases). The CDR3 spans 16 residues. Germline V CDR1 and CDR2: SGHRS, YFSETQ. V lost 4 bases and J 5 bases, leaving 16 bases between the germline ends. The CDR3 nucleotides read TGCGCCAGCAGCCCGGAAGGGGGTCCCAATAATTCACCCCTCCACTTT. Translating it yields CASSPEGGPNNSPLHF.

This clone was seen a handful of times. The gene calls are TRBV27 and TRBJ1-2, with a possible D match to TRBD1 (5 bases). Trimming left V 2 bases short and J 9 bases short, with 19 bases between. The germline CDR1 and CDR2 sequences are MNHEY and SMNVEV (reference sequence). CDR3 size: 15 residues. CDR3 protein: CASSLDGGSSVSYTF. CDR3 in DNA: TGTGCCAGCAGTTTAGACGGGGGATCCAGTGTTAGCTACACCTTC.

The gene calls are TRBV25-1 and TRBJ1-2, with D possibly TRBD1 on 5 matching bases. Germline lookup yields CDR1 MGHDK and CDR2 SYGVNS. The CDR3 loop spans 15 amino acids. The germline V and J ends were trimmed by 1 base and 8 bases, with 17 bases remaining between them. CDR3 residues: CASSESSGGKKGYTF. DNA for the CDR3: TGTGCCAGCAGTGAATCCTCCGGGGGAAAGAAAGGCTACACCTTC.

The J gene is TRBJ2-5, the V gene TRBV7-9; D might be TRBD1 (6 bases). Per germline, CDR1 SEHNR and CDR2 FQNEAQ (reference sequence). The CDR3 runs to 15 residues. V was shortened by 2 bases and J by 0 bases, with 10 bases between the two germline ends. CDR3 region: CASSLYGTNQETQYF. The CDR3, as DNA: TGTGCCAGCAGCTTATATGGGACAAACCAAGAGACCCAGTACTTC.

This chain connects TRBV10-1 to TRBJ2-7; D not resolved. CDR1 is WNHNN, CDR2 SYGVQD, per germline (reference sequence). The germline V and J ends were trimmed by 0 bases and 4 bases, with 4 bases remaining between them. CDR3 length equals 12 residues. The CDR3 sequence: CASSESPYEQYF. The CDR3 nucleotides are TGCGCCAGCAGTGAGTCCCCATACGAGCAGTACTTC.

V is TRBV5-1 and J is TRBJ2-5, with D possibly TRBD2 on 6 matching bases. Germline-derived CDR1 and CDR2 are SGHRS and YFSETQ. The CDR3 length is 14 residues. The germline V and J ends were trimmed by 2 bases and 5 bases, with 13 bases remaining between them. CDR3 residues: CASSFGSGRETQYF. In DNA form, the CDR3 reads TGCGCCAGCAGCTTCGGTAGCGGCCGGGAGACCCAGTACTTC.

The chain links TRBV14 to TRBJ2-1; the match to TRBD2 covers 7 bases. Germline lookup yields CDR1 SGHDN and CDR2 FVKESK. The CDR3 sequence is 16 residues long. The trim removed 5 bases at V and 9 bases at J, leaving 16 bases unmatched. The CDR3 bases are TGTGCCAGCAGCAGACGGGGAGGGTCGGTTTCCAGTGAGCAGTTCTTC. This encodes CASSRRGGSVSSEQFF.

This chain connects TRBV27 to TRBJ1-4; 12 bases fit TRBD1. The J segment lost 8 bases and the V segment lost 3 bases, leaving 7 bases of the junction unmatched. The CDR3 is 16 residues long. Germline V gene lookup returns CDR1 MNHEY and CDR2 SMNVEV (reference sequence). The CDR3 spells CASSFGTGGFWEKLFF. Written as DNA, the CDR3 is TGTGCCAGCAGTTTTGGGACAGGGGGCTTTTGGGAAAAACTGTTTTTT.